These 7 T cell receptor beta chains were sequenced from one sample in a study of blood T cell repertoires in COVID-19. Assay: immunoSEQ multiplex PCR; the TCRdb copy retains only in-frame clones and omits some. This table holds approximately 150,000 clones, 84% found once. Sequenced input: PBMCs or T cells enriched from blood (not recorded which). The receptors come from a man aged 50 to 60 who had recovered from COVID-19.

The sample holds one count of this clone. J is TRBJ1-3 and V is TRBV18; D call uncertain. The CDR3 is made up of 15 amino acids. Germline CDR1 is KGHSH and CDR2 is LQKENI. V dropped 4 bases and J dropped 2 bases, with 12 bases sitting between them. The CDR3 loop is CASSLKREAGNTIYF. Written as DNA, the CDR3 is TGTGCCAGCTCACTCAAGCGGGAAGCTGGAAACACCATATATTTT.

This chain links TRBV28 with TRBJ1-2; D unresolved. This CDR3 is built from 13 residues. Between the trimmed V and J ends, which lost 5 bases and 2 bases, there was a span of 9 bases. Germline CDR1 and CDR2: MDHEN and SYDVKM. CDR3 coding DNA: TGTGCCAGCAGTCCTACTTCCAACTATGGCTACACCTTC. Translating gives CASSPTSNYGYTF.

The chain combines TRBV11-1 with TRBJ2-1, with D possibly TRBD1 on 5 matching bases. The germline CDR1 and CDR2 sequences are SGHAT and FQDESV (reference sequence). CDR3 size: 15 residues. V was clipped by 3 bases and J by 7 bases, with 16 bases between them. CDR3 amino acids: CASSFPQGMWNEQFF. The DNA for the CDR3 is TGTGCCAGCAGCTTCCCCCAGGGAATGTGGAATGAGCAGTTCTTC.

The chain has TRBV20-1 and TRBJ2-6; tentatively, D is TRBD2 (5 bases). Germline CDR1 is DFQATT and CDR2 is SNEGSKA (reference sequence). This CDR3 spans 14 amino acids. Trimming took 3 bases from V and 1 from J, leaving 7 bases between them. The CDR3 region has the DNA TGCAGTGCTAGTCGCGGGTCTGGGGCCAACGTCCTGACTTTC. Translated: CSASRGSGANVLTF.

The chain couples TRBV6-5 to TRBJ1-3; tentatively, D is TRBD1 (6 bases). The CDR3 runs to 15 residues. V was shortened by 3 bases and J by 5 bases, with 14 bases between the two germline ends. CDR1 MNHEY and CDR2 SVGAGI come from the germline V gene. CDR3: CASSYNTGLRNTIYF. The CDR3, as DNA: TGTGCCAGCAGTTATAATACAGGGTTACGAAACACCATATATTTT.

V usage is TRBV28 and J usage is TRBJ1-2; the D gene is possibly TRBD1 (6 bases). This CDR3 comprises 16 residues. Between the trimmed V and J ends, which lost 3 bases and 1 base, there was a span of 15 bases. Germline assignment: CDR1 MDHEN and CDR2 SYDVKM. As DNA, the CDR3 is TGTGCCAGCAGTTTCGGGGGAGGGGGGTTTAACTATGGCTACACCTTC. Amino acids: CASSFGGGGFNYGYTF.

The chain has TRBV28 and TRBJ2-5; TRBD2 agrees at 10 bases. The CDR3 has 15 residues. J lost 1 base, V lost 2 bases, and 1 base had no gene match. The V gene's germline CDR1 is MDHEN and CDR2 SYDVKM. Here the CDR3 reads CASSLLAGVQETQYF. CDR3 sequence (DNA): TGTGCCAGCAGTTTACTAGCGGGGGTCCAAGAGACCCAGTACTTC.